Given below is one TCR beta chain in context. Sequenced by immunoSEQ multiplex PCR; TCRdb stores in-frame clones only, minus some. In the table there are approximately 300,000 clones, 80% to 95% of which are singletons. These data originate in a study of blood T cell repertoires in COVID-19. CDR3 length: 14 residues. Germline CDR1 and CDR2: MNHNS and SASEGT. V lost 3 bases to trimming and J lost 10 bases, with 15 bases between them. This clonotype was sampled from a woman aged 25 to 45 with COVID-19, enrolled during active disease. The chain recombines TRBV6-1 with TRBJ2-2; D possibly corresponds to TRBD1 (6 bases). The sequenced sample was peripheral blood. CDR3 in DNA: TGTGCCAGCAGTGATACCTACAGGGAAGAGGAGCTGTTTTTT. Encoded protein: CASSDTYREEELFF.